This T cell receptor (beta chain) originates from a study of Graves' ophthalmopathy and Graves' hyperthyroidism. Points from the study as a whole: Blood repertoires reportedly contained most expanded thyroid clonotypes above 0.001 frequency. Classification of ophthalmopathy versus stable hyperthyroidism by a 13-signature model yielded 85% to 90% sensitivity and 70% to 83% specificity.

A word on this clonotype: No antigen is known for it.

The ends were cut back, 9 bases at V and 8 bases at J, with 17 bases in the middle. The CDR3 spans 14 residues. Germline V CDR1 and CDR2: SNHLY, FYNNEI. The study enrolled ophthalmopathy donors with moderate-to-severe activity, CAS ≥3, NOSPECS ≥4 and duration under 3 months. PBMCs were obtained from roughly 9.5 ml of fresh peripheral blood. Amplifying from RNA transcripts, the study obtained TCR beta CDR3 regions. Scientists carried out first-round RT-PCR using HTBI primers and then a second-round multiplex PCR. One entry per CDR3 protein results from TCRdb running MiXCR on the multiplex PCR reads. The table records 650,000 to 900,000 distinct CDR3 sequences, 35% to 50% of them present only once.

The sequence was obtained from an adult man with Graves' ophthalmopathy. The V call is TRBV2, the J call TRBJ1-6, with a possible D match to TRBD1 (6 bases). Sequencing was done on a sample of peripheral blood. This chain's CDR3 is CASRDIPRDSPLHF. CDR3 sequence (DNA): TGTGCCAGTCGGGACATCCCACGGGATTCACCCCTCCACTTT.